This T cell receptor (beta chain) stems from a study of CD8+ T cells in alopecia areata. For this clone: The target antigen is unknown. Other DNA sequences in this specimen translate into the identical CDR3.

General study findings and limits: Amid tofacitinib therapy, many expanded lesional clones stayed present in scalp and blood. Sequencing of scalp tissue also captures the resident alphabeta T cells of normal skin. Scalp clonality, together with expanded CD8+ clones among the top 100, fell significantly with tofacitinib.

Extracted RNA was reverse transcribed, and the resulting cDNA served as sequencing template. Clones were sequenced by immunoSEQ multiplex PCR, and TCRdb holds only the in-frame ones, with some missing. The sample holds about 5,400 clones, about two thirds seen once. The CDR3 consists of 19 residues. Germline V gene data show CDR1 as SGHRS and CDR2 as YFSETQ. Trimming took 1 base from V and 1 from J; bases not matched to a gene: 11. The treatment here: oral pan-JAK inhibitor, 5-10 mg twice daily. Samples from alopecia areata patients were lesional scalp punch biopsies and peripheral blood. Here the sequenced sample was skin, taken at week 24, from a patient treated with tofacitinib. The chain combines TRBV5-1 with TRBJ2-2; 9 nucleotides agree with TRBD2. The sequence derives from a human donor with alopecia areata. The CDR3, as DNA: TGCGCCAGCAGCTTGAGGCGGGGGGGCCTTTCTGGGAACACCGGGGAGCTGTTTTTT. Protein: CASSLRRGGLSGNTGELFF.